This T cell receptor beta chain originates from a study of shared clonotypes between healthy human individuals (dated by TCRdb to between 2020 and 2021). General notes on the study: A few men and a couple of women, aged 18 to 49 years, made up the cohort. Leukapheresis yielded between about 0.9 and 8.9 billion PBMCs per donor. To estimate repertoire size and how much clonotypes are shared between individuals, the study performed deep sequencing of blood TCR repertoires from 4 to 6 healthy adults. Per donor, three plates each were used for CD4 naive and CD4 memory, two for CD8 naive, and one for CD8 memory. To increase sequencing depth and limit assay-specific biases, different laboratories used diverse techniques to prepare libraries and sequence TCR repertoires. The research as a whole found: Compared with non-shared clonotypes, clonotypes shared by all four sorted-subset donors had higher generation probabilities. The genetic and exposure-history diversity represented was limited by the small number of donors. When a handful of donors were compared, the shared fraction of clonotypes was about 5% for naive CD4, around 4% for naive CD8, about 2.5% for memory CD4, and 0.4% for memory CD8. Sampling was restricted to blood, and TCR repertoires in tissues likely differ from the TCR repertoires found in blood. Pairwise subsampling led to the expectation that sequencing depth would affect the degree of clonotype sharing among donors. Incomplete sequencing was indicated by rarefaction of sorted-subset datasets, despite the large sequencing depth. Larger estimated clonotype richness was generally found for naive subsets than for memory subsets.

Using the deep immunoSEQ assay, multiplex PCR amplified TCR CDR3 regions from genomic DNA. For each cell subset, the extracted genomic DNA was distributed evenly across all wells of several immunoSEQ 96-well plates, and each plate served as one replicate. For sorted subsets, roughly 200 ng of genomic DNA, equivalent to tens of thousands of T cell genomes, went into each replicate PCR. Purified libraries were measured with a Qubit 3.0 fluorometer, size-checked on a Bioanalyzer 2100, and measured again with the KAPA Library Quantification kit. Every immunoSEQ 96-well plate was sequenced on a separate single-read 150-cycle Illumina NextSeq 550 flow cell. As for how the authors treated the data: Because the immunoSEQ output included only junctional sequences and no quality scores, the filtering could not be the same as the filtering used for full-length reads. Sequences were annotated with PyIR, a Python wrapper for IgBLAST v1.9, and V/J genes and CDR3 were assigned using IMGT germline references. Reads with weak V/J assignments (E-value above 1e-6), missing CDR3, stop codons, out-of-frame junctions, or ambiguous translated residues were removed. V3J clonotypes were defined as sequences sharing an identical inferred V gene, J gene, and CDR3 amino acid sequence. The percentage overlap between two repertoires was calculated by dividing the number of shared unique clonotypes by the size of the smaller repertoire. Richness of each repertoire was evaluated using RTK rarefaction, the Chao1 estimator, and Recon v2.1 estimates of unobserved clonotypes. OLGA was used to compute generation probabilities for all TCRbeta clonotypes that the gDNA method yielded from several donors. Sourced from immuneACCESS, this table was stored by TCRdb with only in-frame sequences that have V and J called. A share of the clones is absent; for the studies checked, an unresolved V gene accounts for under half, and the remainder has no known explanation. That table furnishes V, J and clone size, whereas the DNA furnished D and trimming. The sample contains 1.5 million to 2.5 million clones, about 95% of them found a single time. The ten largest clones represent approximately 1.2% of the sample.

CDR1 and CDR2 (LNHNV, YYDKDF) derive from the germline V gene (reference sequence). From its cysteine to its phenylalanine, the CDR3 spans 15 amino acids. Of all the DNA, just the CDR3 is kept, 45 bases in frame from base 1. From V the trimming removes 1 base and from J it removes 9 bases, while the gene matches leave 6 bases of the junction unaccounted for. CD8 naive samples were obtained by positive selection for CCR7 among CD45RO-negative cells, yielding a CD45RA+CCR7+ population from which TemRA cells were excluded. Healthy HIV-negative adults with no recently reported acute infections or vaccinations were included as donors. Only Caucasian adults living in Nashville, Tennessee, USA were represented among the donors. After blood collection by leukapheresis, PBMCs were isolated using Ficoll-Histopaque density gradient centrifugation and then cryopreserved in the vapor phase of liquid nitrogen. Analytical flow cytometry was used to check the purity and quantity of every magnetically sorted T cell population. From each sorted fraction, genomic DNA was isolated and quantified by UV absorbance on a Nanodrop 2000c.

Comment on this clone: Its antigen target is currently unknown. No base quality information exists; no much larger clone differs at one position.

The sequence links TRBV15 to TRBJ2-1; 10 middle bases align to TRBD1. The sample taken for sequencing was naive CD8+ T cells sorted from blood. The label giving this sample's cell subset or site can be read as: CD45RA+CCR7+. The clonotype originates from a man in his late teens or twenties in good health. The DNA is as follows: TGTGCCACCAGCAGAGCGACAGGGGGCTCAAGTGAGCAGTTCTTC. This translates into CATSRATGGSSEQFF. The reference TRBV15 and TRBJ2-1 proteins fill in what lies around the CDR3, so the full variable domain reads DAMVIQNPRYQVTQFGKPVTLSCSQTLNHNVMYWYQQKSSQAPKLLFHYYDKDFNNEADTPDNFQSRRPNTSFCFLDIRSPGLGDTAMYLCATSRATGGSSEQFFGPGTRLTVL.